Presented here are 20 T cell receptor beta chains from one specimen sequenced in a study of OX40 agonist ivuxolimab in advanced cancers. Clones were sequenced by immunoSEQ multiplex PCR, and TCRdb holds only the in-frame ones, with some missing. The sample lists fewer than 70,000 clones, roughly nine tenths seen once, with around 2.7% in the top ten. This material consisted of CD4+ or CD8+ T cells sorted from blood, taken in a trial of the OX40 agonist ivuxolimab. All receptors come from an adult with an advanced solid tumor such as melanoma, head and neck, liver or kidney cancer.

This chain links TRBV7-9 with TRBJ2-3; the D gene could be TRBD1 or TRBD2 (6 bases each). Deletions cut 5 bases from V and 0 bases from J, with 15 bases between. Germline loops: CDR1 SEHNR, CDR2 FQNEAQ (reference sequence). The CDR3 runs to 16 residues. As DNA, the CDR3 is TGTGCCAGCAGCCCCTCCGGGGGACAAAGCACAGATACGCAGTATTTT. Translating it yields CASSPSGGQSTDTQYF.

The chain employs TRBV7-9 and TRBJ2-7; 9 bases align to TRBD2. The CDR3 is made up of 14 amino acids. Trimming took 8 bases from V and 3 from J; bases not matched to a gene: 8. Germline CDR1 SEHNR, CDR2 FQNEAQ (reference sequence). CDR3 in DNA: TGTGCCAGCGGCTCCGGGACTAGCATCTACGAGCAGTACTTC. Translated: CASGSGTSIYEQYF.

V usage is TRBV6-6 and J usage is TRBJ2-7, with TRBD1 identical over 11 bases. The germline V gene encodes CDR1 MNHNY and CDR2 SVGAGI (reference sequence). V shed 7 bases, J shed 2 bases, and the junction held 7 bases outside the gene matches. The CDR3 length is 15 residues. The CDR3 sequence is CASTEPGQGAYEQYF. The CDR3 bases are TGTGCCAGCACCGAGCCGGGACAGGGGGCCTACGAGCAGTACTTC.

J is TRBJ2-7 and V is TRBV18; D call uncertain. Trimming removed 5 bases from V and 2 bases from J, with 10 bases in between. The germline CDR1 and CDR2 sequences are KGHSH and LQKENI. The CDR3 has 13 residues. The CDR3 region is CASSSTATYEQYF. In DNA, the CDR3 is TGTGCCAGCTCATCGACGGCTACCTACGAGCAGTACTTC. The full variable domain, completed using reference TRBV18 and TRBJ2-7, is NAGVMQNPRHLVRRRGQEARLRCSPMKGHSHVYWYRQLPEEGLKFMVYLQKENIIDESGMPKERFSAEFPKEGPSILRIQQVVRGDSAAYFCASSSTATYEQYFGPGTRLTVT.

This clone has just one count. Other DNA variants within this sample encode the same CDR3. The chain is built from TRBV19 and TRBJ2-1; perhaps TRBD2 as D (6 bases). The CDR3 extends over 14 amino acids. Germline loops: CDR1 LNHDA, CDR2 SQIVND (reference sequence). The V end lost 8 bases, the J end lost 0 bases, and 11 bases lay between the germline ends. The CDR3 loop is CASRRESSYNEQFF. For the CDR3, the DNA is TGTGCCAGTCGGAGGGAGAGCTCCTACAATGAGCAGTTCTTC.

The chain couples TRBV9 to TRBJ2-1; D ambiguous. Deletions cut 3 bases from V and 3 bases from J, with 13 bases between. CDR1 is SGDLS, CDR2 YYNGEE, per germline. The CDR3 runs 15 residues. CDR3 nucleotides: TGTGCCAGCAGCGGAGAAACGGGCCTCTACAATGAGCAGTTCTTC. Residues: CASSGETGLYNEQFF.

The CDR3 DNA reads TGTGCCAGTACACCCTGGGGCAGGGGGAGGAACACTGAAGCTTTCTTT. Residues: CASTPWGRGRNTEAFF. The chain joins TRBV19 to TRBJ1-1; 7 bases agree with TRBD1. This CDR3 is 16 amino acids long. Germline V gene data show CDR1 as LNHDA and CDR2 as SQIVND (reference sequence). V gave up 7 bases and J gave up 1 base; unmatched junction bases: 12.

The rearrangement uses TRBV7-6 and TRBJ2-7, with 8 bases fitting TRBD1. The CDR3 has 13 residues. Germline CDR1 reads SGHVS; CDR2 reads FNYEAQ. V was pared by 5 bases and J by 3 bases, with 3 bases of the junction left unmatched. In nucleotides, the CDR3 is TGTGCCAGCAGCACCGGACAGGGCTACGAGCAGTACTTC. Translated: CASSTGQGYEQYF. The full variable domain, completed using reference TRBV7-6 and TRBJ2-7, is GAGVSQSPRYKVTKRGQDVALRCDPISGHVSLYWYRQALGQGPEFLTYFNYEAQQDKSGLPNDRFSAERPEGSISTLTIQRTEQRDSAMYRCASSTGQGYEQYFGPGTRLTVT.

The chain employs TRBV6-5 and TRBJ1-1; D gene ambiguous. Trimming removed 4 bases from V and 5 bases from J, with 11 bases in between. The germline V gene has CDR1 MNHEY and CDR2 SVGAGI. CDR3 size: 13 residues. Written as DNA, the CDR3 is TGTGCCAGCAGTTCTACACTGAGGACTGAAGCTTTCTTT. Translation: CASSSTLRTEAFF.

The chain recombines TRBV28 with TRBJ2-7; 7 nucleotides line up with TRBD1. Germline V gives CDR1 MDHEN, CDR2 SYDVKM. There are 15 residues in the CDR3. V trimming: 5 bases; J trimming: 1 base; junction bases outside the gene matches: 8. Here the CDR3 DNA reads TGTGCCAGCAGTCCCTCGACAGGGAGTTCCTACGAGCAGTACTTC. Amino acid sequence: CASSPSTGSSYEQYF. Filled out from reference TRBV28 and TRBJ2-7, the complete variable domain reads DVKVTQSSRYLVKRTGEKVFLECVQDMDHENMFWYRQDPGLGLRLIYFSYDVKMKEKGDIPEGYSVSREKKERFSLILESASTNQTSMYLCASSPSTGSSYEQYFGPGTRLTVT.

J is TRBJ1-1 and V is TRBV15; possibly TRBD1 for D (5 bases). Germline loops: CDR1 LNHNV, CDR2 YYDKDF (reference sequence). The V end was cut by 1 base, the J end by 0 bases, with 9 bases between. This CDR3 has 15 residues. The CDR3 reads CATSRGGAVNTEAFF. As DNA, the CDR3 is TGTGCCACCAGCAGAGGTGGGGCCGTGAACACTGAAGCTTTCTTT.

This clone has only one observation. The chain combines TRBV28 with TRBJ2-7; 14 nucleotides align to TRBD2. CDR3 size: 16 residues. Trimming took 8 bases from V and 1 from J; bases not matched to a gene: 7. Germline V gene lookup returns CDR1 MDHEN and CDR2 SYDVKM. The CDR3 sequence is CASRTSGRSRSYEQYF. The CDR3 DNA reads as TGTGCCAGCCGGACTAGCGGGAGGTCACGATCCTACGAGCAGTACTTC.

This clone was seen many times. The genes are TRBV2 and TRBJ2-3; 7 bases fit TRBD1. The CDR3 is 15 amino acids. The germline V gene encodes CDR1 SNHLY and CDR2 FYNNEI. The ends lost 7 bases at V and 0 bases at J; junction bases unmatched: 7. CDR3: CASTAGTASTDTQYF. CDR3 sequence (DNA): TGTGCCAGCACCGCCGGGACAGCTAGCACAGATACGCAGTATTTT.

In its sample, this clone was seen once. V and J are TRBV7-2 and TRBJ1-5; the D is unclear. Germline V lookup: CDR1 SGHTA, CDR2 FQGNSA. This CDR3 has 13 residues. Deletions cut 6 bases from V and 2 bases from J, with 8 bases between. This chain's CDR3 is CASSAEGNQPQHF. The CDR3 DNA reads as TGTGCCAGCAGTGCGGAAGGCAATCAGCCCCAGCATTTT.

This clone was picked up a small number of times. The chain is built from TRBV28 and TRBJ1-1; 9 nucleotides align to TRBD1. J lost 4 bases, V lost 5 bases, and 11 bases had no gene match. Germline V gene sequence: CDR1 MDHEN, CDR2 SYDVKM. This CDR3 spans 16 amino acids. The CDR3 DNA follows: TGTGCCAGCAGTCCTGGGACAGGGAGGGGGGTCACTGAAGCTTTCTTT. Encoded protein: CASSPGTGRGVTEAFF.

This clone was detected only once. The chain couples TRBV9 to TRBJ2-2, with a weak D call TRBD1 (5 bases). CDR3 length: 15 residues. V lost 2 bases and J 1 base, leaving 9 bases between the germline ends. The germline gives CDR1 SGDLS, CDR2 YYNGEE. This CDR3 reads CASSVRVQNTGELFF. For the CDR3, the DNA is TGTGCCAGCAGCGTCAGGGTACAGAACACCGGGGAGCTGTTTTTT.

This chain joins TRBV28 and TRBJ2-5; 10 positions match TRBD1. The CDR3 is made up of 16 amino acids. The ends lost 6 bases at V and 2 bases at J; junction bases unmatched: 9. Germline V gives CDR1 MDHEN, CDR2 SYDVKM. The CDR3 sequence: CASRERDRGQQETQYF. In DNA, the CDR3 is TGTGCCAGCAGGGAACGAGACAGGGGGCAACAAGAGACCCAGTACTTC.

This rearrangement joins TRBV6-5 to TRBJ1-2; TRBD1 matches at 8 bases. The CDR3 extends over 14 amino acids. The germline gives CDR1 MNHEY, CDR2 SVGAGI. After removal of 7 bases from V and 4 bases from J, the junction contained 8 bases not matched to a gene. The CDR3 is CASNPGQGPYGYTF. CDR3 DNA: TGTGCCAGCAATCCTGGACAGGGCCCCTATGGCTACACCTTC.

The genes are TRBV27 and TRBJ1-6; D gene uncertain. Trimming left V 1 base short and J 10 bases short, with 14 bases between. Germline assignment: CDR1 MNHEY and CDR2 SMNVEV (reference sequence). The CDR3 is 15 amino acids. The CDR3 DNA sequence: TGTGCCAGCAGTTTATTGGGCCCCTCGCGGTCACCCCTCCACTTT. Protein: CASSLLGPSRSPLHF.

V usage is TRBV19 and J usage is TRBJ1-1; 8 bases are shared with TRBD1. Germline CDR1 LNHDA, CDR2 SQIVND (reference sequence). V was clipped by 3 bases and J by 7 bases; unmatched bases: 13. This CDR3 region has 16 residues. The CDR3 sequence is CASSMSGTGSRGEAFF. In DNA, the CDR3 is TGTGCCAGTAGTATGAGCGGGACAGGAAGCAGAGGTGAAGCTTTCTTT.